Presented here are 27 T cell receptor beta chains from one specimen sequenced in a study of T-cell memory formation after mild COVID-19 (dated by TCRdb to the early 2020s). Libraries were constructed by 5' RACE. The run used an Illumina NovaSeq 6000. TCRdb reanalyzed the raw reads on its own, using fastp at Q25 for trimming and MiXCR for clone calling, and kept in-frame beta chains. Rows are combined by CDR3 protein, so each entry shows the most common genes and DNA. Counted in this sample were some 150,000 distinct CDR3 sequences; about 5.7% of them appeared once. The ten largest make up approximately 2% of the sample. Source material: PBMCs or a T cell subset sorted from them (not recorded which). These receptors originate from an adult woman who had mild COVID-19 (a few samples of this study predate the infection). The sample titles of this study are shuffled in the database, so cell type and time point are left out; the donor was told from shared clones.

The chain recombines TRBV29-1 with TRBJ2-5, with a weak D call TRBD1 (5 bases). The V end was cut by 7 bases, the J end by 5 bases, with 8 bases between. Per germline, CDR1 SQVTM and CDR2 ANQGSEA. The CDR3 has 10 amino acids. This CDR3 is CSGKGETQYF. The CDR3 nucleotides are TGCAGCGGAAAGGGGGAGACCCAGTACTTC.

This clonotype was counted between two and nine times. V is TRBV20-1 and J is TRBJ2-2, with D uncertain. The germline CDR1 and CDR2 sequences are DFQATT and SNEGSKA (reference sequence). There are 15 residues in the CDR3. V was clipped by 3 bases and J by 3 bases, with 14 bases between them. CDR3 in DNA: TGCAGTGCTAGGAGTTTTCGGCAGTACACCGGGGAGCTGTTTTTT. The encoded protein is CSARSFRQYTGELFF.

This clonotype was counted at least ten times. The V and J genes are TRBV7-2 and TRBJ2-7; D unclear. Germline V gene data show CDR1 as SGHTA and CDR2 as FQGNSA. V was shortened by 1 base and J by 5 bases, with 6 bases between the two germline ends. The CDR3 sequence is 12 residues long. CDR3 sequence reads: CASSLGWNEQYF. CDR3 coding DNA: TGTGCCAGCAGCTTAGGCTGGAACGAGCAGTACTTC.

This clonotype has a count of ten or more. The chain uses TRBV5-1 and TRBJ2-2; D not certain. The CDR3 consists of 14 residues. Germline V CDR1 and CDR2: SGHRS, YFSETQ. V lost 3 bases and J 2 bases, leaving 8 bases between the germline ends. This CDR3 is CASSSDPNTGELFF. Written as DNA, the CDR3 is TGCGCCAGCAGCTCGGACCCAAACACCGGGGAGCTGTTTTTT.

The V call is TRBV2, the J call TRBJ1-1; tentatively, D is TRBD1 (6 bases). From germline, CDR1 is SNHLY and CDR2 FYNNEI. This CDR3 region has 14 residues. Trimming removed 1 base at V and 2 bases at J, with 8 bases between. CDR3 in DNA: TGTGCCAGCAGTGAAGGCGGGGGCAACACTGAAGCTTTCTTT. It yields the protein CASSEGGGNTEAFF.

This clonotype was observed many times. The chain recombines TRBV5-6 with TRBJ1-1; 7 bases agree with TRBD1. CDR1 is SGHDT, CDR2 YYEEEE, per germline. The trim removed 3 bases at V and 7 bases at J, leaving 6 bases unmatched. The CDR3 is 13 amino acids. CDR3 in amino acids: CASSWGQFGEAFF. In nucleotides, the CDR3 is TGTGCCAGCAGCTGGGGACAGTTCGGTGAAGCTTTCTTT.

The table lists this clonotype with a few counts. The rearrangement links TRBV5-1 to TRBJ2-2, with TRBD2 identical over 10 bases. The CDR3 is 15 residues long. CDR1 is SGHRS, CDR2 YFSETQ, per germline. V was clipped by 4 bases and J by 1 base; unmatched bases: 1. In nucleotides, the CDR3 is TGCGCCAGCAGCCCTAGCGGGGGGAACACCGGGGAGCTGTTTTTT. Encoded protein: CASSPSGGNTGELFF.

In its sample, this clonotype was seen many times. The chain uses TRBV20-1 and TRBJ2-3; D is perhaps TRBD1 (5 bases). CDR1 DFQATT and CDR2 SNEGSKA come from the germline V gene (reference sequence). The CDR3 sequence is 13 residues long. Trimming took 3 bases from V and 4 from J, leaving 11 bases between them. This CDR3 reads CSARLTVADTQYF. In DNA form, the CDR3 reads TGCAGTGCTAGGTTGACAGTGGCAGATACGCAGTATTTT.

In this sample, this clonotype turned up a few times. This chain joins TRBV2 and TRBJ2-7; tentative D call: TRBD1 (5 bases). Deletions cut 7 bases from V and 3 bases from J, with 13 bases between. CDR3 length: 13 amino acids. Germline V gene lookup returns CDR1 SNHLY and CDR2 FYNNEI. The CDR3: CASTSARDYEQYF. The CDR3, as DNA: TGTGCCAGCACCTCCGCCAGGGACTACGAGCAGTACTTC.

The chain has TRBV2 and TRBJ1-6; no definite D call. The CDR3 sequence is 18 residues long. V shed 6 bases and J shed 2 bases, with 20 bases lying between them. Germline CDR1 and CDR2: SNHLY and FYNNEI. CDR3 nucleotides: TGTGCCAGCAGGTCAGTTGGCGAGGAAGGGACCTATAATTCACCCCTCCACTTT. Amino acids: CASRSVGEEGTYNSPLHF. The entire variable domain, with the rest obtained from reference TRBV2 and TRBJ1-6, is as follows: EPEVTQTPSHQVTQMGQEVILRCVPISNHLYFYWYRQILGQKVEFLVSFYNNEISEKSEIFDDQFSVERPDGSNFTLKIRSTKLEDSAMYFCASRSVGEEGTYNSPLHFGNGTRLTVT.

Points on this clonotype: A much larger clone is a single base away; this may be a read error. CDR3 residues: CSVEDNMGNNEQFF. DNA for the CDR3: TGCAGTGTCGAGGACAACATGGGGAACAATGAGCAGTTCTTC. The gene calls are TRBV20-1 and TRBJ2-1; D possibly corresponds to TRBD1 (5 bases). From germline, CDR1 is DFQATT and CDR2 SNEGSKA (reference sequence). This CDR3 comprises 14 residues. V was clipped by 7 bases and J by 5 bases, with 18 bases between them.

This clonotype was counted only a few times. The rearrangement links TRBV5-1 to TRBJ1-2; the D gene is possibly TRBD1 (5 bases). Germline V gene sequence: CDR1 SGHRS, CDR2 YFSETQ. Trimming shortened V by 0 bases and J by 2 bases, and 11 bases separated the two germline ends. This CDR3 contains 15 residues. The CDR3 nucleotides read TGCGCCAGCAGCTTGGAGTCAGGGACCAACTATGGCTACACCTTC. As protein: CASSLESGTNYGYTF.

The chain carries TRBV15 and TRBJ2-5; no firm D call. CDR1 and CDR2 (germline): LNHNV, YYDKDF (reference sequence). V was clipped by 0 bases and J by 5 bases, with 13 bases between them. The CDR3 is 15 residues long. CDR3 sequence: CATSRDPTTGETQYF. CDR3 DNA sequence: TGTGCCACCAGCAGAGATCCAACCACTGGGGAGACCCAGTACTTC.

At least ten counts were recorded for this clonotype. The rearrangement uses TRBV24-1 and TRBJ2-3; D could derive from TRBD1 or TRBD2 (5 bases each). CDR3 length: 13 amino acids. Germline V lookup: CDR1 KGHDR, CDR2 SFDVKD. Between the trimmed V and J ends, which lost 9 bases and 2 bases, there was a span of 11 bases. The DNA for the CDR3 is TGTGCCACCGGGGACGACTTCACAGATACGCAGTATTTT. As protein: CATGDDFTDTQYF.

This clonotype has ten or more counts. The V gene is TRBV12-3 or TRBV12-4, the J gene TRBJ2-5, with D possibly matching TRBD2 (6 bases). Deletions cut 2 bases from V and 5 bases from J, with 9 bases between. This CDR3 spans 13 amino acids. CDR3 region: CASSLSSVETQYF. The CDR3 DNA sequence: TGTGCCAGCAGTTTATCTAGCGTGGAGACCCAGTACTTC.

This clonotype was seen many times. This chain links TRBV6-5 with TRBJ2-7, with 7 bases aligning to TRBD1. This CDR3 has 12 residues. V lost 5 bases to trimming and J lost 6 bases; unmatched junction nucleotides: 4. Germline CDR1 MNHEY, CDR2 SVGAGI. The CDR3 here is CASSRQGGEQYF. The CDR3 nucleotides are TGTGCCAGCAGTCGACAGGGCGGCGAGCAGTACTTC.

This clonotype was counted many times. This chain joins TRBV27 and TRBJ1-1; 7 positions agree with TRBD1. This CDR3 contains 15 residues. Germline assignment: CDR1 MNHEY and CDR2 SMNVEV (reference sequence). With V trimmed by 6 bases and J by 5 bases, 12 bases remained unmatched. CDR3 residues: CASRRSRGSGTEAFF. In DNA form, the CDR3 reads TGTGCCAGCAGACGATCCAGGGGGTCTGGAACTGAAGCTTTCTTT.

The chain joins TRBV7-3 to TRBJ2-2; tentative D call: TRBD1 (5 bases). V was shortened by 6 bases and J by 0 bases, with 14 bases between the two germline ends. This CDR3 is built from 16 residues. CDR1 and CDR2 from the germline V gene are SGHTA and FQGTGA. The CDR3 DNA follows: TGTGCCAGCAGATTATTAGGGGCCCCGAACACCGGGGAGCTGTTTTTT. It yields the protein CASRLLGAPNTGELFF.

This clonotype was seen only a few times. The rearrangement links TRBV7-9 to TRBJ1-4; possible D gene TRBD1, 5 bases. There are 15 residues in the CDR3. Deletions cut 5 bases from V and 7 bases from J, with 17 bases between. CDR1 SEHNR and CDR2 FQNEAQ come from the germline V gene (reference sequence). CDR3 sequence reads: CASSPRQGRFEKLFF. CDR3 in DNA: TGTGCCAGCAGCCCCCGCCAGGGTCGTTTTGAAAAACTGTTTTTT.

This clonotype has just a few counts. This chain links TRBV7-2 with TRBJ2-7; 9 bases agree with TRBD1. There are 17 residues in the CDR3. Germline V gene sequence: CDR1 SGHTA, CDR2 FQGNSA. Trimming removed 5 bases from V and 4 bases from J; junction bases left unmatched: 15. In DNA, the CDR3 is TGTGCCAGCAGCCGACAGACACAGGGGGCGCGATTATACGAGCAGTACTTC. Its protein product is CASSRQTQGARLYEQYF.

CDR3 DNA sequence: TGTGCCAGCAGCTTCATCAGGGGAGGCGAGCAGTACTTC. This gives the protein CASSFIRGGEQYF. The rearrangement uses TRBV7-6 and TRBJ2-7; D may correspond to TRBD1 or TRBD2 (6 bases each). The CDR3 totals 13 residues. V lost 3 bases to trimming and J lost 6 bases, with 12 bases between them. The germline gives CDR1 SGHVS, CDR2 FNYEAQ. The full variable domain, with the rest looked up from reference TRBV7-6 and TRBJ2-7, is GAGVSQSPRYKVTKRGQDVALRCDPISGHVSLYWYRQALGQGPEFLTYFNYEAQQDKSGLPNDRFSAERPEGSISTLTIQRTEQRDSAMYRCASSFIRGGEQYFGPGTRLTVT.

The sample holds a few counts of this clonotype. The rearrangement uses TRBV5-4 and TRBJ2-3; D remains ambiguous. The germline V gene encodes CDR1 SGHNT and CDR2 YYREEE (reference sequence). The CDR3 totals 16 residues. V dropped 0 bases and J dropped 6 bases, with 17 bases sitting between them. DNA of the CDR3: TGTGCCAGCAGCTTGGAAGCGACTTTGAGCTCCGATACGCAGTATTTT. The encoded protein is CASSLEATLSSDTQYF.

This clonotype was counted a few times. V and J are TRBV18 and TRBJ2-3, with 9 positions matching TRBD1. From germline, CDR1 is KGHSH and CDR2 LQKENI. The CDR3 extends over 17 amino acids. V shed 3 bases and J 3 bases; nucleotides not matched to a gene: 10. The CDR3 spells CASSPVQGASGTDTQYF. Here the CDR3 DNA reads TGTGCCAGCTCACCCGTACAGGGGGCAAGTGGTACAGATACGCAGTATTTT. Complete variable domain (other parts from reference TRBV18 and TRBJ2-3): NAGVMQNPRHLVRRRGQEARLRCSPMKGHSHVYWYRQLPEEGLKFMVYLQKENIIDESGMPKERFSAEFPKEGPSILRIQQVVRGDSAAYFCASSPVQGASGTDTQYFGPGTRLTVL.

This clonotype was seen more than once but under ten times. The rearrangement links TRBV2 to TRBJ2-5; TRBD1 agrees at 10 bases. This CDR3 has 15 residues. V dropped 4 bases and J dropped 2; count of bases not matched to a gene: 4. Per the germline V gene, CDR1 is SNHLY and CDR2 is FYNNEI. This CDR3 is CASSADRGLQETQYF. CDR3 DNA sequence: TGTGCCAGCAGTGCTGACAGGGGGCTGCAAGAGACCCAGTACTTC.

This clonotype was observed a handful of times. DNA for the CDR3: TGTGCCAGCAGTGCTCTACGGGACAGTAAGAATCAGCCCCAGCATTTT. This gives the protein CASSALRDSKNQPQHF. J is TRBJ1-5 and V is TRBV27; 7 bases match TRBD1. The CDR3 runs to 16 residues. Germline V gene sequence: CDR1 MNHEY, CDR2 SMNVEV (reference sequence). V lost 5 bases, J lost 4 bases, and 11 bases stayed unmatched.

V and J are TRBV19 and TRBJ1-1; possible D gene TRBD1, 6 bases. Trimming stripped 6 bases from V and 1 base from J, with 18 bases between. The CDR3 extends over 16 amino acids. Germline loops: CDR1 LNHDA, CDR2 SQIVND (reference sequence). The CDR3, as DNA: TGTGCCAGTAGCGTGGGACGGGACACCGGGAACACTGAAGCTTTCTTT. Translation gives CASSVGRDTGNTEAFF.

This clonotype was seen at least ten times. The chain is built from TRBV7-9 and TRBJ2-7; 7 bases match TRBD2. CDR1 and CDR2 from the germline V gene are SEHNR and FQNEAQ (reference sequence). V gave up 3 bases and J gave up 5 bases; unmatched junction bases: 10. This CDR3 region has 15 residues. The CDR3 bases are TGTGCCAGCAGCTTTTGGGGCGGGGGTCTCCACGAGCAGTACTTC. Amino acid sequence: CASSFWGGGLHEQYF.